These 18 T cell receptor beta chains were sequenced from one sample in a study of cytomegalovirus exposure and HLA in healthy donors (dated by TCRdb to the late 2010s). Library construction relied on the immunoSEQ multiplex PCR assay. For the multiplex PCR, a mixture combining 60 forward primers for TCR Vbeta segments and 13 reverse primers for TCR Jbeta segments was used. TCRdb provides this immuneACCESS table in a form limited to in-frame rearrangements. Some clones are lacking; in checked studies, under half of them reflect an unresolved V gene, and why the rest are absent is not known. The sample includes about 120,000 clones, with 60% to 80% observed a single time. The ten largest clones take up 2% to 2.5% of the sample. Sequencing was carried out using PBMCs. Receptors originate from a human donor in good health.

The chain links TRBV19 to TRBJ2-5, with 15 bases that match TRBD2. J lost 4 bases, V lost 6 bases, and 6 bases had no gene match. CDR3 length: 16 residues. Germline-derived CDR1 and CDR2 are LNHDA and SQIVND (reference sequence). The CDR3 DNA follows: TGTGCCAGTAGCCTCGGACTAGCGGGGGGGCCAGAGACCCAGTACTTC. The encoded protein is CASSLGLAGGPETQYF.

V is TRBV10-3 and J is TRBJ1-1; D is undetermined. CDR3 length: 11 residues. Trimming cost V 3 bases and J 7 bases, with 6 bases left between them. CDR1 ENHRY and CDR2 SYGVKD come from the germline V gene. This chain's CDR3 is CAISDVGEAFF. DNA of the CDR3: TGTGCCATCAGTGATGTCGGTGAAGCTTTCTTT.

V gene TRBV28 combines with J gene TRBJ1-2; perhaps TRBD1 as D (6 bases). V dropped 3 bases and J dropped 3 bases, with 20 bases sitting between them. The CDR3 consists of 17 residues. The germline CDR1 and CDR2 sequences are MDHEN and SYDVKM. CDR3 amino acids: CASSFRGIGAWDYGYTF. The CDR3 DNA is TGTGCCAGCAGTTTCAGGGGTATTGGAGCCTGGGACTATGGCTACACCTTC.

This clone was seen once. V gene TRBV28 combines with J gene TRBJ2-7; 9 nucleotides agree with TRBD1. Germline V gene data show CDR1 as MDHEN and CDR2 as SYDVKM. The V gene end was trimmed by 8 bases and the J gene end by 3 bases; junction bases not matched to a gene: 5. The CDR3 has 13 amino acids. CDR3 sequence reads: CASGGQGVYEQYF. The CDR3 DNA reads TGTGCCAGCGGGGGACAGGGAGTCTACGAGCAGTACTTC.

V usage is TRBV28 and J usage is TRBJ1-1; D is unclear. Germline V CDR1 and CDR2: MDHEN, SYDVKM. V shed 1 base and J shed 4 bases, with 10 bases lying between them. This CDR3 is built from 14 residues. CDR3 protein: CASSLFAGGTEAFF. CDR3 nucleotide sequence: TGTGCCAGCAGTTTATTCGCCGGTGGCACTGAAGCTTTCTTT.

This clone occurred a few times. V and J are TRBV6-5 and TRBJ1-1, with a tentative D call TRBD1 (5 bases). The CDR3 totals 15 residues. V gave up 6 bases and J gave up 1 base, with 15 bases separating them. CDR1 is MNHEY, CDR2 SVGAGI, per germline. CDR3 coding DNA: TGTGCCAGCAGGGCTCCGGGACTGAGGAACACTGAAGCTTTCTTT. This gives the protein CASRAPGLRNTEAFF.

This clone appeared a few times. The chain's CDR3 is CASGQNINQPQHF. The CDR3 nucleotides read TGTGCCAGCGGGCAGAACATTAATCAGCCCCAGCATTTT. The chain has TRBV6-5 and TRBJ1-5; D is uncertain. CDR1 and CDR2 from the germline V gene are MNHEY and SVGAGI. Trimming took off 8 bases at V and 4 bases at J, with 12 bases between the two ends. This CDR3 has 13 residues.

V is TRBV11-2 and J is TRBJ2-2, with D possibly being TRBD2 (5 bases). This CDR3 has 16 amino acids. The germline V gene encodes CDR1 SGHAT and CDR2 FQNNGV. V lost 3 bases, J lost 0 bases, and 11 bases lay in between. The CDR3 bases are TGTGCCAGCAGCTTTTTAGCGATCTCGAACACCGGGGAGCTGTTTTTT. Protein product: CASSFLAISNTGELFF.

The chain carries TRBV28 and TRBJ2-2; D remains unclear. The CDR3 totals 13 residues. Trimming shortened V by 5 bases and J by 1 base, and 5 bases separated the two germline ends. The germline V gene has CDR1 MDHEN and CDR2 SYDVKM. The CDR3 DNA is TGTGCCAGCAGTAATCAGAACACCGGGGAGCTGTTTTTT. Its protein product is CASSNQNTGELFF.

The J gene is TRBJ2-2, the V gene TRBV5-1, with 11 bases fitting TRBD2. Germline-derived CDR1 and CDR2 are SGHRS and YFSETQ. This CDR3 is 16 amino acids long. With 6 bases clipped from V and 4 bases from J, the junction kept 8 bases outside the gene matches. CDR3 sequence reads: CASTPTSGVVTGELFF. The CDR3 DNA sequence: TGCGCCAGCACCCCGACTAGCGGGGTTGTCACCGGGGAGCTGTTTTTT.

This clone was seen many times. The chain carries TRBV29-1 and TRBJ1-1, with 7 nucleotides matching TRBD1. CDR1 is SQVTM, CDR2 ANQGSEA, per germline. J was trimmed by 1 base and V by 5 bases; bases with no gene match: 4. This CDR3 is built from 13 residues. The CDR3: CSVLDRPNTEAFF. DNA for the CDR3: TGCAGCGTTTTGGACAGGCCGAACACTGAAGCTTTCTTT.

The V call is TRBV11-2, the J call TRBJ1-1; the D is unclear. V lost 2 bases, J lost 2 bases, and 9 bases lay in between. Germline CDR1 is SGHAT and CDR2 is FQNNGV. CDR3 size: 14 residues. CDR3 amino acids: CASSLSRLNTEAFF. The CDR3 DNA reads as TGTGCCAGCAGCTTAAGTAGACTAAACACTGAAGCTTTCTTT.

The chain uses TRBV27 and TRBJ2-1, with a weak D call TRBD2 (5 bases). The CDR3 has 13 residues. V dropped 6 bases and J dropped 12 bases, with 18 bases sitting between them. Looked up from germline, CDR1 is MNHEY and CDR2 is SMNVEV (reference sequence). The CDR3 protein is CASSYFNSDAQFF. The CDR3 nucleotides are TGTGCCAGCAGCTACTTTAATAGCGATGCGCAGTTCTTC.

The chain employs TRBV7-9 and TRBJ2-5; 8 positions agree with TRBD2. This CDR3 comprises 14 residues. CDR1 and CDR2 (germline): SEHNR, FQNEAQ (reference sequence). With V trimmed by 0 bases and J by 5 bases, 2 bases remained unmatched. The CDR3: CASSLASGIETQYF. The DNA for the CDR3 is TGTGCCAGCAGCTTAGCTAGCGGGATTGAGACCCAGTACTTC.

V usage is TRBV28 and J usage is TRBJ2-5; possible D gene TRBD1, 6 bases. Germline loops: CDR1 MDHEN, CDR2 SYDVKM. The CDR3 runs to 15 residues. V dropped 7 bases and J dropped 5 bases, with 20 bases sitting between them. CDR3 nucleotide sequence: TGTGCCAGCACCCTAGAGCCAGGACAGTTGGAGACCCAGTACTTC. As protein: CASTLEPGQLETQYF.

The V and J genes are TRBV5-5 and TRBJ2-6; 7 bases are a match to TRBD1. Trimming took 4 bases from V and 1 from J; bases not matched to a gene: 11. Germline loops: CDR1 SGHKS, CDR2 YYEKEE (reference sequence). The CDR3 covers 18 residues. CDR3 sequence: CASSPAGDRLSGANVLTF. Here the CDR3 DNA reads TGTGCCAGCAGCCCGGCTGGGGACAGACTGTCTGGGGCCAACGTCCTGACTTTC.

This clone was counted a few times. This chain connects TRBV19 to TRBJ1-5, with a possible D match to TRBD1 (6 bases). Deletions cut 4 bases from V and 7 bases from J, with 14 bases between. This CDR3 region has 14 residues. Germline V gene data show CDR1 as LNHDA and CDR2 as SQIVND (reference sequence). CDR3 bases: TGTGCCAGTAGTACCAGGGGTGGAAGGCAGCCCCAGCATTTT. Amino acid sequence: CASSTRGGRQPQHF.

The chain employs TRBV2 and TRBJ2-7; 7 bases line up with TRBD2. With V trimmed by 7 bases and J by 1 base, 1 base remained unmatched. The CDR3 is made up of 12 amino acids. Germline V lookup: CDR1 SNHLY, CDR2 FYNNEI. The CDR3 is CASTLASYEQYF. In nucleotides, the CDR3 is TGTGCCAGCACACTAGCGTCCTACGAGCAGTACTTC.